These T cell receptor beta chains were read from a single sample in a study of cytomegalovirus exposure and HLA in healthy donors. The table came from immunoSEQ multiplex PCR; TCRdb's copy has only in-frame clones and leaves some out. The sample lists 70,000 to 95,000 clones, around 77% occurring once. Sequenced: PBMCs. The receptors stem from a man aged 45 to 65 in good health and CMV-seronegative. Each CDR3 is given with its conserved first and last residue. A D gene is named only where the DNA matches it firmly. Some rows mark clone size as missing; the rest say once, few, many or name a class of expanded clone.

J: TRBJ1-2; size: -; V: TRBV11-2; D: -; CDR3: CASSSTGYYGYTF; DNA: TGTGCCAGCAGCTCGACAGGTTACTATGGCTACACCTTC
J: TRBJ1-5; size: once; V: TRBV4-1; D: -; CDR3: CASSQDLPRNQRGNQPQHF; DNA: TGCGCCAGCAGCCAGGACCTCCCGCGCAACCAGAGGGGCAATCAGCCCCAGCATTTT
J: TRBJ2-3; size: -; V: TRBV30; D: -; CDR3: CAWRRGFTDTQYF; DNA: TGTGCCTGGAGGAGGGGGTTCACAGATACGCAGTATTTT
J: TRBJ2-7; size: few; V: TRBV5-5; D: -; CDR3: CASSGSTGVSYEQYF; DNA: TGTGCCAGCAGCGGCTCGACAGGCGTTTCCTACGAGCAGTACTTC
J: TRBJ2-3; size: -; V: TRBV7-9; D: TRBD2; CDR3: CASSAGGGSPGGQYF; DNA: TGTGCCAGCAGCGCTGGGGGGGGGAGTCCCGGAGGGCAGTATTTT
J: TRBJ1-5; size: -; V: TRBV9; D: -; CDR3: CASSSGPGSNQPQHF; DNA: TGTGCCAGCAGCTCAGGCCCGGGGAGCAATCAGCCCCAGCATTTT
J: TRBJ2-4; size: -; V: TRBV5-4; D: -; CDR3: CASSLGGLNIQYF; DNA: TGTGCCAGCAGCTTGGGAGGGCTGAACATTCAGTACTTC
J: TRBJ2-5; size: -; V: TRBV11-3; D: -; CDR3: CASSPSRQSLQETQYF; DNA: TGTGCCAGCAGCCCCTCCCGACAGTCTCTCCAAGAGACCCAGTACTTC
J: TRBJ1-1; size: -; V: TRBV28; D: -; CDR3: CASSLLPGVLEAFF; DNA: TGTGCCAGCAGTTTATTACCCGGGGTACTTGAAGCTTTCTTT
J: TRBJ1-6; size: -; V: TRBV5-4; D: -; CDR3: CASSSKGVNSPLHF; DNA: TGTGCCAGCAGCTCCAAAGGGGTTAATTCACCCCTCCACTTT
J: TRBJ1-2; size: -; V: TRBV11-1; D: TRBD1; CDR3: CASSATGARDHYGYTF; DNA: TGTGCCAGCAGCGCGACAGGGGCGCGGGATCATTATGGCTACACCTTC
J: TRBJ2-1; size: -; V: TRBV9; D: TRBD1; CDR3: CASSVTDRSSYNEQFF; DNA: TGTGCCAGCAGCGTAACGGACAGGAGCTCCTACAATGAGCAGTTCTTC
J: TRBJ2-5; size: -; V: TRBV7-2; D: TRBD2; CDR3: CASSLDSGVETQYF; DNA: TGTGCCAGCAGCTTGGATAGCGGGGTAGAGACCCAGTACTTC
J: TRBJ2-7; size: -; V: TRBV5-4; D: TRBD1; CDR3: CASSPTGDSSYEQYF; DNA: TGTGCCAGCAGCCCCACAGGGGATAGCTCCTACGAGCAGTACTTC
J: TRBJ1-1; size: -; V: TRBV15; D: -; CDR3: CATSIDRNTEAFF; DNA: TGTGCCACCAGCATAGACAGAAACACTGAAGCTTTCTTT
J: TRBJ2-7; size: few; V: TRBV29-1; D: -; CDR3: CSVSPQAAYEQYF; DNA: TGCAGCGTTTCTCCGCAGGCAGCCTACGAGCAGTACTTC
J: TRBJ2-3; size: -; V: TRBV7-3; D: TRBD2; CDR3: CASSSLAGGDTQYF; DNA: TGTGCCAGCAGCTCACTAGCGGGGGGGGATACGCAGTATTTT
J: TRBJ1-5; size: -; V: TRBV27; D: TRBD1; CDR3: CASSKLRDSFNQPQHF; DNA: TGTGCCAGCAGTAAACTTCGGGACAGCTTCAATCAGCCCCAGCATTTT
J: TRBJ1-1; size: few; V: TRBV15; D: TRBD1; CDR3: CATRRGDRGFTEAFF; DNA: TGTGCCACCAGACGGGGGGACAGGGGTTTCACTGAAGCTTTCTTT
J: TRBJ2-7; size: -; V: TRBV5-5; D: TRBD1; CDR3: CASSIVPGTGANEQYF; DNA: TGTGCCAGCAGCATCGTGCCCGGGACAGGGGCCAACGAGCAGTACTTC
J: TRBJ1-2; size: -; V: TRBV28; D: TRBD1; CDR3: CASSLRSTIPFRDRPNYGYTF; DNA: TGTGCCAGCAGTTTACGCTCCACCATACCCTTTCGGGACAGACCTAACTATGGCTACACCTTC
J: TRBJ1-2; size: -; V: TRBV19; D: -; CDR3: CASSTSAYGYTF; DNA: TGTGCCAGTAGCACCTCAGCGTATGGCTACACCTTC
J: TRBJ1-1; size: many; V: TRBV25-1; D: TRBD1; CDR3: CASSEARGDFF; DNA: TGTGCCAGCAGTGAAGCCAGGGGGGATTTCTTT
J: TRBJ1-4; size: -; V: TRBV11-2; D: -; CDR3: CASSLTQGEKLFF; DNA: TGTGCCAGCAGCTTAACCCAGGGTGAAAAACTGTTTTTT
J: TRBJ2-7; size: -; V: TRBV7-9; D: -; CDR3: CSSSLARLLPYEQYF; DNA: TGTTCCAGCAGCTTGGCTAGACTGTTACCCTACGAGCAGTACTTC